This TCR beta chain was profiled in a study of blood T cell repertoires in COVID-19. In germline, CDR1 is ENHRY, CDR2 SYGVKD. V was shortened by 7 bases and J by 3 bases, with 9 bases between the two germline ends. The CDR3 contains 12 residues. Using immunoSEQ multiplex PCR, the repertoire was profiled, and TCRdb retains in-frame clones only, with some absent. The sample lists roughly 230,000 clones; 88% were seen once. The sample taken for sequencing was peripheral blood. The clonotype was recovered from a human donor in a cohort sampled during active COVID-19. The gene calls are TRBV10-3 and TRBJ1-1; unclear D gene. CDR3 sequence reads: CAINGQDTEAFF. The CDR3 region has the DNA TGTGCCATCAATGGGCAGGACACTGAAGCTTTCTTT.